The rows below give T cell receptor beta chains drawn from one sample of a study of CD8+CD57+ T cells in acquired aplastic anemia. TCRdb redid the calling of the reads with MiXCR, one entry per CDR3 protein. The repertoire consists of about 160,000 distinct CDR3 sequences, with around 40% occurring once and the leading ten covering under 1.2%. Sequencing input: sorted CD4+, CD8+, or CD8+CD57+ T cells (not recorded which) from PBMCs. These receptors were taken from a human donor in good health. Both conserved end residues are part of each CDR3. The D gene is left open where the match is weak. Expanded clones get a size class; other rows say once, few or many, or leave the size out.

>TRBV6-2/TRBV6-3|many|TRBJ1-5|NA
TGTGCCAGCAGTTACTCGATCCCGGGACTCTTCAGCAATCAGCCCCAGCATTTT
CASSYSIPGLFSNQPQHF
>TRBV24-1|NA|TRBJ2-3|TRBD2
TGTGCCACCAGTGGGACTAGCGGGACACGCACAGATACGCAGTATTTT
CATSGTSGTRTDTQYF
>TRBV24-1|NA|TRBJ2-5|TRBD1
TGTGCCACCAGAACAAGACAGGGCCGGGAGACCCAGTACTTC
CATRTRQGRETQYF
>TRBV24-1|NA|TRBJ1-1|NA
TGTGCCACCAAGGATGGCAGGAGGAACACTGAAGCTTTCTTT
CATKDGRRNTEAFF
>TRBV2|many|TRBJ1-4|NA
TGTGCCAGCAGAAGGGACGGTGAAAAACTGTTTTTT
CASRRDGEKLFF
>TRBV11-2|many|TRBJ2-5|NA
TGTGCCAGCAGCTTATCCTACCAAGAGACCCAGTACTTC
CASSLSYQETQYF
>TRBV15|few|TRBJ2-7|NA
TGTGCCACCAGCAGAGAAGCTTCTGGGTACGAGCAGTACTTC
CATSREASGYEQYF
>TRBV20-1|NA|TRBJ2-1|TRBD2
TGCAGTGCTAGATGGCCTAGCGGCAACAATGAGCAGTTCTTC
CSARWPSGNNEQFF
>TRBV3-1|many|TRBJ1-6|NA
TGTGCCAGCAGCCAAGAGGGAACCTATAATTCACCCCTCCACTTT
CASSQEGTYNSPLHF
>TRBV7-9|many|TRBJ2-3|TRBD2
TGTGCCAGCAGCTTGTCTAGCGGAACCACAGATACGCAGTATTTT
CASSLSSGTTDTQYF
>TRBV24-1|NA|TRBJ2-7|NA
TGTGCCACCAGTGATGCTACGGGTGAGCAGTACTTC
CATSDATGEQYF
>TRBV15|NA|TRBJ1-1|NA
TGTGCCACCAGCAAACAGCAGAACACTGAAGCTTTCTTT
CATSKQQNTEAFF
>TRBV3-1|few|TRBJ1-2|NA
TGTGCCAGCAGCCATGGGTATGGCTACACCTTC
CASSHGYGYTF
>TRBV7-6|NA|TRBJ2-7|TRBD1
TGTGCCAGCAGCTTAGCCGGGACAGGGCTCTACGAGCAGTACTTC
CASSLAGTGLYEQYF
>TRBV6-5|many|TRBJ1-1|NA
TGTGCCAGCAGTTATATAAGACAGACTGAAGCTTTCTTT
CASSYIRQTEAFF